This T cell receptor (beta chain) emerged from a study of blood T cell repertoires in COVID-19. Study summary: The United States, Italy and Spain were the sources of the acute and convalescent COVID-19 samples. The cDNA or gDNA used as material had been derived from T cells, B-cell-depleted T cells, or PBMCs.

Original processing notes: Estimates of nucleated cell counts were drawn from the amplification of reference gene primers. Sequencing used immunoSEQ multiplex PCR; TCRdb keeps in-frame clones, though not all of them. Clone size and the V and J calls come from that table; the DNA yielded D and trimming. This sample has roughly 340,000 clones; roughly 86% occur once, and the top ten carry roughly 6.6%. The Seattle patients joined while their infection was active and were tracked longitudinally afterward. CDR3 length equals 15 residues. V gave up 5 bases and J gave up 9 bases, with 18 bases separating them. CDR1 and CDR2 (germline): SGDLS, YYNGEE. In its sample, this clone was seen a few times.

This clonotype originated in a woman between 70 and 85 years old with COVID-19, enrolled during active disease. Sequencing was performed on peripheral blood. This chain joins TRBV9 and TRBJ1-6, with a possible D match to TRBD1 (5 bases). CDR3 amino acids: CASRRTWGDGSPLHF. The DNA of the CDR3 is TGTGCCAGCAGACGAACCTGGGGGGATGGTTCACCCCTCCACTTT.